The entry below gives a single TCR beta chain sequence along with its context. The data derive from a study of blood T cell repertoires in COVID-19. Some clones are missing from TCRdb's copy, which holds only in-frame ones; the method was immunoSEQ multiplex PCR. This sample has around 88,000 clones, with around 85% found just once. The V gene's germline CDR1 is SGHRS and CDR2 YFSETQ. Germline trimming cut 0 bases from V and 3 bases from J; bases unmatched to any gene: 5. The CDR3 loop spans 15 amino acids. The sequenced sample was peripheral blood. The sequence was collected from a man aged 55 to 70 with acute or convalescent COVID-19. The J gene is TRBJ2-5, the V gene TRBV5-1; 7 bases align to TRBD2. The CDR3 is CASSLAGTSEETQYF. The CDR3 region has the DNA TGCGCCAGCAGCTTGGCCGGCACTAGCGAAGAGACCCAGTACTTC.